These 27 T cell receptor beta chains share one sample of origin, sequenced in a study of liver allograft versus peripheral blood T cells. About the research overall: Repertoires of T cell receptors in transplanted livers were compared with recipients' peripheral blood repertoires.

TCRdb redid the calling of the reads with MiXCR, one entry per CDR3 protein. The sample has over 9,000 distinct CDR3 sequences; around 26% are singletons. The receptor source for this set is a human patient who had a liver transplant. Some of the T cells may derive from the graft donor.

The chain recombines TRBV3-1 with TRBJ1-1; possibly TRBD1 for D (5 bases). The ends were cut back, 0 bases at V and 11 bases at J, with 19 bases in the middle. Per germline, CDR1 LGHDT and CDR2 YNNKEL (reference sequence). The CDR3 spans 15 residues. As DNA, the CDR3 is TGTGCCAGCAGCCAAGATGTGGGGAGGGGTTTTGTGGCTTTCTTT. It translates to CASSQDVGRGFVAFF.

The CDR3 reads CSAREGSSGYTF. In nucleotides, the CDR3 is TGCAGTGCTAGGGAGGGATCGAGTGGCTACACCTTC. The V gene is TRBV20-1, the J gene TRBJ1-2, with D unresolved. Germline loops: CDR1 DFQATT, CDR2 SNEGSKA (reference sequence). Trimming took 3 bases from V and 7 from J, leaving 12 bases between them. The CDR3 covers 12 residues.

This clonotype was seen only a few times. V gene TRBV18 combines with J gene TRBJ1-3; D is unresolved. This CDR3 has 15 amino acids. V gave up 4 bases and J gave up 4 bases, with 14 bases separating them. Germline loops: CDR1 KGHSH, CDR2 LQKENI. CDR3 region: CASSRAAGSGNTIYF. CDR3 nucleotides: TGTGCCAGCTCACGTGCGGCGGGGTCAGGAAACACCATATATTTT.

By its share, this clonotype is medium-sized. The chain employs TRBV19 and TRBJ2-7; no reliable D call. In germline, CDR1 is LNHDA, CDR2 SQIVND (reference sequence). There are 11 residues in the CDR3. Trimming took off 11 bases at V and 0 bases at J, with 8 bases between the two ends. The CDR3 region has the DNA TGTGCCGCCGGCCGCTCCTACGAGCAGTACTTC. Translating gives CAAGRSYEQYF.

At least ten counts were recorded for this clonotype. The CDR3 DNA reads as TGCAGTGCTAGAACAACAGGGGGCACTGAAGCTTTCTTT. This codes for CSARTTGGTEAFF. The J gene is TRBJ1-1, the V gene TRBV20-1; TRBD1 matches at 8 bases. The J segment lost 4 bases and the V segment lost 2 bases, leaving 3 bases of the junction unmatched. Germline lookup yields CDR1 DFQATT and CDR2 SNEGSKA (reference sequence). CDR3 length equals 13 residues.

With regard to this clonotype: This may be a read error, as it is one base from a much larger clone. DNA of the CDR3: TGTGCCAGCAGCTTGGGGCCTTCTTCAACTGCTAGGGGCTACATCTTC. It specifies CASSLGPSSTARGYIF. The J gene is TRBJ1-2, the V gene TRBV5-6; D might be TRBD1 (5 bases). The CDR3 contains 16 residues. The germline V gene has CDR1 SGHDT and CDR2 YYEEEE.

This clonotype is medium-sized in the sample. CDR3 protein: CASTPGQGASRAAYNEQFF. CDR3 in DNA: TGTGCCAGTACCCCCGGACAGGGGGCATCGCGGGCAGCCTACAATGAGCAGTTCTTC. V and J are TRBV19 and TRBJ2-1, with 11 bases matching TRBD1. Looked up from germline, CDR1 is LNHDA and CDR2 is SQIVND (reference sequence). CDR3 size: 19 residues. J was trimmed by 2 bases and V by 7 bases; bases with no gene match: 16.

By share of the sample, this clonotype is medium-sized (0.01 to 0.1%). This rearrangement joins TRBV6-1 to TRBJ1-5; D is undetermined. V lost 0 bases and J 9 bases, leaving 12 bases between the germline ends. This CDR3 has 14 residues. In germline, CDR1 is MNHNS, CDR2 SASEGT. The CDR3 nucleotides are TGTGCCAGCAGTGAAGCGGAGGACTTACGGCCCCAGCATTTT. Translation: CASSEAEDLRPQHF.

This clonotype was observed a handful of times. This chain connects TRBV3-1 to TRBJ2-1; perhaps TRBD2 as D (6 bases). CDR1 and CDR2 (germline): LGHDT, YNNKEL (reference sequence). The CDR3 has 15 amino acids. Trimming shortened V by 1 base and J by 5 bases, and 12 bases separated the two germline ends. Written as DNA, the CDR3 is TGTGCCAGCAGCCAAGCGACGGGAGTCCACAATGAGCAGTTCTTC. Its protein product is CASSQATGVHNEQFF.

This clonotype is deemed medium-sized (0.01 to 0.1%). The chain carries TRBV28 and TRBJ1-2; 7 bases match TRBD1. V trimming: 5 bases; J trimming: 8 bases; junction bases outside the gene matches: 11. The CDR3 has 14 residues. Germline CDR1 MDHEN, CDR2 SYDVKM. In nucleotides, the CDR3 is TGTGCCAGCAGTGGGGGGAGGGGGCGAGGAGGCTACACCTTC. Encoded protein: CASSGGRGRGGYTF.

By share of the sample, this clonotype is medium-sized (0.01 to 0.1%). The chain joins TRBV6-1 to TRBJ1-5; D may be TRBD1 (5 bases). V dropped 5 bases and J dropped 3 bases, with 14 bases sitting between them. CDR1 is MNHNS and CDR2 is SASEGT in the germline V gene. The CDR3 sequence is 15 residues long. For the CDR3, the DNA is TGTGCCAGCAGTAGGGGTGGGCAGATCAATCAGCCCCAGCATTTT. This sequence encodes CASSRGGQINQPQHF.

The rearrangement links TRBV6-5 to TRBJ2-3, with 11 bases fitting TRBD1. The CDR3 extends over 19 amino acids. V was clipped by 2 bases and J by 2 bases; unmatched bases: 12. Germline-derived CDR1 and CDR2 are MNHEY and SVGAGI. This CDR3 is CASSYTGQGVVAHTDTQYF. The CDR3 bases are TGTGCCAGCAGTTACACGGGACAGGGGGTAGTAGCGCACACAGATACGCAGTATTTT.

This clonotype was seen a few times. The chain joins TRBV4-1 to TRBJ1-1; D is undetermined. The CDR3 extends over 15 amino acids. The V and J ends lost 3 bases and 0 bases respectively, with 11 bases between them. CDR1 and CDR2 (germline): MGHRA, YSYEKL. CDR3 region: CASSQDNTVNTEAFF. DNA of the CDR3: TGCGCCAGCAGCCAGGATAATACGGTGAACACTGAAGCTTTCTTT.

This clonotype was seen a handful of times. The chain is built from TRBV9 and TRBJ1-1, with 7 bases identical to TRBD1. V was pared by 3 bases and J by 1 base, with 6 bases of the junction left unmatched. The V gene's germline CDR1 is SGDLS and CDR2 YYNGEE. The CDR3 is 15 amino acids. As DNA, the CDR3 is TGTGCCAGCAGCGCGATGGACAGGCCGAACACTGAAGCTTTCTTT. It specifies CASSAMDRPNTEAFF.

In its sample, this clonotype was seen once. The CDR3 DNA reads TGTGCCAGCAGTGAAAGACAGTTAATGGCCCAGTACTTC. It codes for CASSERQLMAQYF. The chain uses TRBV6-1 and TRBJ2-5; a possible D gene is TRBD1 (5 bases). CDR3 length: 13 amino acids. Germline lookup yields CDR1 MNHNS and CDR2 SASEGT. The V end lost 2 bases, the J end lost 9 bases, and 13 bases lay between the germline ends.

This clonotype is labeled medium-sized (0.01 to 0.1%). V gene TRBV19 combines with J gene TRBJ1-4, with D unresolved. The V gene lost 4 bases and the J gene lost 3 bases, with 6 bases spanning the gap. Germline CDR1 reads LNHDA; CDR2 reads SQIVND (reference sequence). This CDR3 has 13 amino acids. CDR3 nucleotide sequence: TGTGCCAGTAGTACGCGACCTAATGAAAAACTGTTTTTT. It specifies CASSTRPNEKLFF.

The table lists this clonotype with many counts. V is TRBV6-1 and J is TRBJ2-5, with D possibly TRBD2 on 7 matching bases. Looked up from germline, CDR1 is MNHNS and CDR2 is SASEGT. The CDR3 length is 15 residues. The V end lost 5 bases, the J end lost 1 base, and 14 bases lay between the germline ends. The CDR3 DNA is TGTGCCAGCAGTCTTTACGGGGGGCGCCAAGAGACCCAGTACTTC. This gives the protein CASSLYGGRQETQYF.

Comment on this clonotype: It may be a read error: a sequence one base away is much more abundant. V is TRBV6-5 and J is TRBJ1-5; D remains ambiguous. The CDR3 is made up of 14 amino acids. V was cut by 6 bases and J by 3 bases, with 12 bases left in between. Germline-derived CDR1 and CDR2 are MNHEY and SVGAGI. CDR3 sequence: CASSRISINQPQHF. DNA of the CDR3: TGTGCCAGCAGCCGGATATCTATCAATCAGCCCCAGCATTTT.

This clonotype is classed as medium-sized. Written as DNA, the CDR3 is TGTGCCAGTAGTCCTCACATCCAGGGGCCCCCTAACTATGGCTACACCTTC. It codes for CASSPHIQGPPNYGYTF. This chain connects TRBV19 to TRBJ1-2, with D perhaps TRBD1 (6 bases). Per the germline V gene, CDR1 is LNHDA and CDR2 is SQIVND (reference sequence). Trimming took 5 bases from V and 0 from J, leaving 19 bases between them. CDR3 size: 17 residues. Using reference TRBV19 and TRBJ1-2 for the parts outside the CDR3, the full variable domain is DGGITQSPKYLFRKEGQNVTLSCEQNLNHDAMYWYRQDPGQGLRLIYYSQIVNDFQKGDIAEGYSVSREKKESFPLTVTSAQKNPTAFYLCASSPHIQGPPNYGYTFGSGTRLTVV.

A single count supports this clonotype. CDR3 amino acids: CSANPSSGASYEQYF. The CDR3 DNA sequence: TGCAGTGCTAACCCTAGTTCCGGGGCCTCCTACGAGCAGTACTTC. The chain recombines TRBV20-1 with TRBJ2-7; either TRBD1 or TRBD2 may supply D (5 bases each). The CDR3 is 15 residues long. The germline V gene encodes CDR1 DFQATT and CDR2 SNEGSKA (reference sequence). The germline V and J ends were trimmed by 4 bases and 0 bases, with 16 bases remaining between them.

The chain uses TRBV6-6 and TRBJ1-1; D is possibly TRBD1 (5 bases). The germline CDR1 and CDR2 sequences are MNHNY and SVGAGI (reference sequence). Trimming stripped 7 bases from V and 6 bases from J, with 15 bases between. The CDR3 has 13 residues. DNA of the CDR3: TGTGCCAGCACACTCCGGGGGTTATCTGAAGCTTTCTTT. It translates to CASTLRGLSEAFF.

This clonotype is medium-sized in the sample. V is TRBV19 and J is TRBJ1-2; 7 bases are a match to TRBD1. Germline values: CDR1 LNHDA, CDR2 SQIVND (reference sequence). Trimming removed 5 bases from V and 8 bases from J; junction bases left unmatched: 8. The CDR3 contains 13 residues. In nucleotides, the CDR3 is TGTGCCAGTAGTCCCCGGGACAGAATCGGCTACACCTTC. Its translation: CASSPRDRIGYTF.

This sequence joins TRBV3-1 and TRBJ2-3; D ambiguous. Per the germline V gene, CDR1 is LGHDT and CDR2 is YNNKEL (reference sequence). CDR3 length: 15 amino acids. Trimming removed 4 bases from V and 2 bases from J, with 13 bases in between. The CDR3 bases are TGTGCCAGCAGCCCCTCGTGGCGGCCCACAGATACGCAGTATTTT. Translation: CASSPSWRPTDTQYF.

The V and J genes are TRBV12-3 or TRBV12-4 and TRBJ2-1, with 11 positions matching TRBD2. Trimming at V came to 7 bases and at J to 15 bases, leaving 8 bases not matched to a gene. The CDR3 is 12 amino acids. DNA of the CDR3: TGTGCCAGCACCTCAAAGGGGACTAGCGGGTTCTTC. Protein: CASTSKGTSGFF.

This clonotype was seen a handful of times. The V and J genes are TRBV12-3 or TRBV12-4 and TRBJ2-5; D is unclear. The ends were cut back, 3 bases at V and 5 bases at J, with 4 bases in the middle. CDR3 size: 11 residues. The CDR3 DNA sequence: TGTGCCAGCAGTTTTAGGGAGACCCAGTACTTC. Translating it yields CASSFRETQYF.

This chain joins TRBV25-1 and TRBJ2-2; 10 bases line up with TRBD2. This CDR3 has 17 amino acids. The germline V gene has CDR1 MGHDK and CDR2 SYGVNS. After removal of 7 bases from V and 2 bases from J, the junction contained 10 bases not matched to a gene. The CDR3 is CASIPPGLAFNTGELFF. The CDR3 nucleotides are TGTGCCAGCATTCCTCCGGGACTAGCGTTTAACACCGGGGAGCTGTTTTTT.

By share of the sample, this clonotype is medium-sized (0.01 to 0.1%). CDR3 DNA sequence: TGCAGTGCTAGTCCCAGACGGGAGTACTCACCCCTCCACTTT. It specifies CSASPRREYSPLHF. The V and J genes are TRBV20-1 and TRBJ1-6; D unresolved. The germline V gene has CDR1 DFQATT and CDR2 SNEGSKA (reference sequence). V dropped 3 bases and J dropped 10 bases, with 16 bases sitting between them. The CDR3 has 14 amino acids.